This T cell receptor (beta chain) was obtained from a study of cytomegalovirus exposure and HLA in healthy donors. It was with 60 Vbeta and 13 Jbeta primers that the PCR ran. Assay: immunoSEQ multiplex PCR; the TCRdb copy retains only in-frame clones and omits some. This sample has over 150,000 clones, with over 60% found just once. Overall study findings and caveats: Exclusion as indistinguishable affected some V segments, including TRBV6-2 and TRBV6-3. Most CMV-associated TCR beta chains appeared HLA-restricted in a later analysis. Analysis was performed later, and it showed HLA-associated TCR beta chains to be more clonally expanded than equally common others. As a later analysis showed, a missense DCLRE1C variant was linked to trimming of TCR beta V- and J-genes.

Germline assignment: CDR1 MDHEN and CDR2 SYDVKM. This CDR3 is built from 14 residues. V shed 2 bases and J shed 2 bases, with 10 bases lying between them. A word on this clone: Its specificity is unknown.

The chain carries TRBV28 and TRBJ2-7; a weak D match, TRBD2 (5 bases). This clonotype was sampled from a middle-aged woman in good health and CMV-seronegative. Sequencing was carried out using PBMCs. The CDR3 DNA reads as TGTGCCAGCAGTTTAAGAGACGGGACCTACGAGCAGTACTTC. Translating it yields CASSLRDGTYEQYF.